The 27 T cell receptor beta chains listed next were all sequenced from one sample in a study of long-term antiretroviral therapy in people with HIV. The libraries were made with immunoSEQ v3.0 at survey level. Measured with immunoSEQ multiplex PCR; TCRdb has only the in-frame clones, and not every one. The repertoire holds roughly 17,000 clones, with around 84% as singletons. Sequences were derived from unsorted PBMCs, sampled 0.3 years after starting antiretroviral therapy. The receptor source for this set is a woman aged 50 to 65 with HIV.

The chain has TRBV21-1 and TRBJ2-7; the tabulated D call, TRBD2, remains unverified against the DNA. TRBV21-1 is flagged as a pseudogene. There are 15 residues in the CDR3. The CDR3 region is CASSKDGGFRYEQYV. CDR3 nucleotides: TGTGCCAGCAGCAAAGATGGAGGGTTCAGGTACGAGCAGTACGTC.

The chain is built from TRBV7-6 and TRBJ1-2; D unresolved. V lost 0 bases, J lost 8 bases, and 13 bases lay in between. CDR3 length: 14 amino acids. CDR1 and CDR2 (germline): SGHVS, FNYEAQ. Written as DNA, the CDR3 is TGTGCCAGCAGCTTAGCGCCGGACGCAGTCGGCTACACCTTC. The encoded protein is CASSLAPDAVGYTF.

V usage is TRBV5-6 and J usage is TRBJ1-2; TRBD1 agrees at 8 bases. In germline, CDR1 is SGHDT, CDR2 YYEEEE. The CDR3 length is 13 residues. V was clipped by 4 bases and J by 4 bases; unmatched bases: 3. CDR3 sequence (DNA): TGTGCCAGCAGCCCGACAGGGGTCTATGGCTACACCTTC. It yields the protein CASSPTGVYGYTF.

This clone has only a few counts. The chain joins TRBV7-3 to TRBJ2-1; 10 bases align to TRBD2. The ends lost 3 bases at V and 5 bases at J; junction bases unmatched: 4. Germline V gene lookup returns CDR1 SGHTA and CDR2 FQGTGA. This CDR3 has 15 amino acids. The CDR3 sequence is CASSLLAGANNEQFF. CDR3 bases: TGTGCCAGCAGCTTGCTAGCGGGGGCCAACAATGAGCAGTTCTTC.

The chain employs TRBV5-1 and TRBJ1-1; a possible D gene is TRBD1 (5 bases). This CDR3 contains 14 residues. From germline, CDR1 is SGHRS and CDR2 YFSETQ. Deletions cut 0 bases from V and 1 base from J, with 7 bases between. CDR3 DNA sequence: TGCGCCAGCAGCTTGGGCAGGGCGAACACTGAAGCTTTCTTT. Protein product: CASSLGRANTEAFF.

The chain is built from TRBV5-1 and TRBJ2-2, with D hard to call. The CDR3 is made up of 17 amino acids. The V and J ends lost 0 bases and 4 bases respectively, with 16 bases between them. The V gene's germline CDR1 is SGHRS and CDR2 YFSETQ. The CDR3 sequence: CASSLVLVARSTGELFF. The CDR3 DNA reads TGCGCCAGCAGCTTGGTATTAGTAGCCAGATCCACCGGGGAGCTGTTTTTT.

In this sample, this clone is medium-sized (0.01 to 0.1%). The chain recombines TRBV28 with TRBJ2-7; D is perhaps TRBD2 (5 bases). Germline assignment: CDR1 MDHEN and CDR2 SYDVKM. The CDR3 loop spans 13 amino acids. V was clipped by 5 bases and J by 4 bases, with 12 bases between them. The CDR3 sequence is CASSIGLGYEQYF. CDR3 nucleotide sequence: TGTGCCAGCAGTATCGGACTGGGATACGAGCAGTACTTC.

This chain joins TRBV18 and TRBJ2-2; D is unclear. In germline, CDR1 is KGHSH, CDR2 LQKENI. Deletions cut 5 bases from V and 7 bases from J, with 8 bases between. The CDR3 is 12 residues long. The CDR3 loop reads CASSSGDGELFF. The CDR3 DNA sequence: TGTGCCAGCTCATCGGGCGACGGGGAGCTGTTTTTT.

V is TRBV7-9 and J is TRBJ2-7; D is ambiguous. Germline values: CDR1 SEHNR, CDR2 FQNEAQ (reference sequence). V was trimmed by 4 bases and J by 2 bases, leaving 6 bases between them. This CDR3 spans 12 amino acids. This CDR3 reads CASSSRTYEQYF. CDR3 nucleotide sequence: TGTGCCAGCAGCTCCCGGACCTACGAGCAGTACTTC.

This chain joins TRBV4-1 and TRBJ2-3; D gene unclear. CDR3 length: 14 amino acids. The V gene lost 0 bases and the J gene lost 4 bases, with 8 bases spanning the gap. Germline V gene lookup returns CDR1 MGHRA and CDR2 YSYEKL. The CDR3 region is CASSQEYRADTQYF. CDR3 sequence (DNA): TGCGCCAGCAGCCAAGAATACCGCGCAGATACGCAGTATTTT.

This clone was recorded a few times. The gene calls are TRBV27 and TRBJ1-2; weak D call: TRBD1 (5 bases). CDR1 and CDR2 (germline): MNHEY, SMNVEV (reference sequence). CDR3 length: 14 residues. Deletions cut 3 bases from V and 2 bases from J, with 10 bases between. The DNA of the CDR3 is TGTGCCAGCAGTTTTAACAGGAAAAACTATGGCTACACCTTC. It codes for CASSFNRKNYGYTF.

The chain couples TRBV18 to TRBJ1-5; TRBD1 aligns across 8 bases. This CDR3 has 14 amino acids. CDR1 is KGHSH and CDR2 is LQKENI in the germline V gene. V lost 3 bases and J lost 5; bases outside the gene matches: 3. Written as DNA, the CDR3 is TGTGCCAGCTCACCGAGACAGGGGTATCAGCCCCAGCATTTT. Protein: CASSPRQGYQPQHF.

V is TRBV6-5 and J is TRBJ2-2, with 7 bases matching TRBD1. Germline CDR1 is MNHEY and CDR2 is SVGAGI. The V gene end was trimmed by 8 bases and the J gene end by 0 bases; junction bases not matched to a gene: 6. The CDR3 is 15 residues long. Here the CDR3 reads CASREGQTNTGELFF. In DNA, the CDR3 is TGTGCCAGCCGAGAGGGACAGACGAACACCGGGGAGCTGTTTTTT.

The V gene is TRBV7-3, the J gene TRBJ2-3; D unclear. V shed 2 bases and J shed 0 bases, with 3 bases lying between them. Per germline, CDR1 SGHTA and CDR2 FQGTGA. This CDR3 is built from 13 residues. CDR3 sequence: CASSLVSTDTQYF. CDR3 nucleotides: TGTGCCAGCAGCTTAGTAAGCACAGATACGCAGTATTTT.

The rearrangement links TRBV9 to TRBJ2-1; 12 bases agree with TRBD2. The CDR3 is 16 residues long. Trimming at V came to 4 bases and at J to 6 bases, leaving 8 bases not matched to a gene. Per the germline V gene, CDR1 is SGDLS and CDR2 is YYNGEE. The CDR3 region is CASSRLTSGGSNEQFF. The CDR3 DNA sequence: TGTGCCAGCAGCCGACTGACTAGCGGGGGAAGCAATGAGCAGTTCTTC.

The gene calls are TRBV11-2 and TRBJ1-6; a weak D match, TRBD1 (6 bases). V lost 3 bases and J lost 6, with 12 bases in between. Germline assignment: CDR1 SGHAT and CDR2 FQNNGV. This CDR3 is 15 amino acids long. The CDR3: CASSFRGAANSPLHF. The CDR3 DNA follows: TGTGCCAGCAGCTTTAGGGGGGCCGCTAATTCACCCCTCCACTTT. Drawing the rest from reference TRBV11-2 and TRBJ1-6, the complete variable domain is EAGVAQSPRYKIIEKRQSVAFWCNPISGHATLYWYQQILGQGPKLLIQFQNNGVVDDSQLPKDRFSAERLKGVDSTLKIQPAKLEDSAVYLCASSFRGAANSPLHFGNGTRLTVT.

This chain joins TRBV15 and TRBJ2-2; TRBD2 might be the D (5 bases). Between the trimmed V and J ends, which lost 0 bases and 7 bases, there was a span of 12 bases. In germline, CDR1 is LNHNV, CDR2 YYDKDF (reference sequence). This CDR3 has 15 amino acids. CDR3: CATSRETGVGGELFF. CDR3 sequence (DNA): TGTGCCACCAGCAGAGAGACCGGGGTAGGCGGGGAGCTGTTTTTT.

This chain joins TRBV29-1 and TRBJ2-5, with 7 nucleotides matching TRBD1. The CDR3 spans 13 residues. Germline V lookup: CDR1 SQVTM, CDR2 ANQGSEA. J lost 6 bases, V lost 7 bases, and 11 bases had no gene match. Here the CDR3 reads CSARDSREKTQYF. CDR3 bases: TGCAGCGCACGGGACAGCCGGGAAAAGACCCAGTACTTC.

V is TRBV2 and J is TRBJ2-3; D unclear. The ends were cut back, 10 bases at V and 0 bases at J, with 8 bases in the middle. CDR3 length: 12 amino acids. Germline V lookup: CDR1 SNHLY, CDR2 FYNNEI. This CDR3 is CATATSTDTQYF. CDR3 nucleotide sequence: TGTGCCACCGCAACTAGCACAGATACGCAGTATTTT.

The CDR3 loop reads CASSYSMRGTTDTQYF. CDR3 in DNA: TGTGCCAGCAGTTACTCGATGCGGGGGACCACAGATACGCAGTATTTT. The chain joins TRBV6-5 to TRBJ2-3; 7 bases align to TRBD2. V lost 0 bases to trimming and J lost 2 bases; unmatched junction nucleotides: 5. The length of the CDR3 is 16 residues. Germline V gene lookup returns CDR1 MNHEY and CDR2 SVGAGI.

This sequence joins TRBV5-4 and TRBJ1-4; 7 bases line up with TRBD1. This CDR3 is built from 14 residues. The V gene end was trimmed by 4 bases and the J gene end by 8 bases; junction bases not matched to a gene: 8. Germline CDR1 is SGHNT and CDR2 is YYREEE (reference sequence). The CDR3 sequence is CASSLDRMVEKLFF. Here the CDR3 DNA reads TGTGCCAGCAGCCTGGACAGGATGGTCGAAAAACTGTTTTTT.

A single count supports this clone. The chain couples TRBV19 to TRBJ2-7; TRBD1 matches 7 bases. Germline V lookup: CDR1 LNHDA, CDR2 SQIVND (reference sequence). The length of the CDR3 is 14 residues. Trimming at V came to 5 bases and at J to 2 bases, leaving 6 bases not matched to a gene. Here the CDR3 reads CASSATGVPYEQYF. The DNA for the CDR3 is TGTGCCAGTAGTGCTACAGGGGTCCCCTACGAGCAGTACTTC.

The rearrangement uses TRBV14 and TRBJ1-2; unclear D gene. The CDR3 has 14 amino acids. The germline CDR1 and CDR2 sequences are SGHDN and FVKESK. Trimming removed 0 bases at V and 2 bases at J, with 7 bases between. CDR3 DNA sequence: TGTGCCAGCAGCCAAGATAGCAGGAACTATGGCTACACCTTC. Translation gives CASSQDSRNYGYTF.

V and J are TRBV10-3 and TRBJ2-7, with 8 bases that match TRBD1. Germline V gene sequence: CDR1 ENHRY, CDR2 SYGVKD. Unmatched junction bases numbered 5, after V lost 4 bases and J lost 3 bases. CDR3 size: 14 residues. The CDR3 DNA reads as TGTGCCATCAGTGCGACAGGGGACAACTACGAGCAGTACTTC. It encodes CAISATGDNYEQYF.

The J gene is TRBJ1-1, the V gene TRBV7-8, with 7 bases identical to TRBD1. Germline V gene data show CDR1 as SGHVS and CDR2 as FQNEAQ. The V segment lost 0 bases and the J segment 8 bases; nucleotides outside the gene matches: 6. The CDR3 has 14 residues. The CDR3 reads CASSLAHGQVEAFF. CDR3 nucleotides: TGTGCCAGCAGCTTAGCCCACGGACAGGTAGAAGCTTTCTTT.

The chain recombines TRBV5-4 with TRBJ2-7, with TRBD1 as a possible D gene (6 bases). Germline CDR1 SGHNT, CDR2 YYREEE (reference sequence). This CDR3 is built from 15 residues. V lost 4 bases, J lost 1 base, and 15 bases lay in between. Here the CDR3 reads CASSPSRDNSYEQYV. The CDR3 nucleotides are TGTGCCAGCAGCCCGTCCCGGGACAATTCCTACGAGCAGTACGTC.

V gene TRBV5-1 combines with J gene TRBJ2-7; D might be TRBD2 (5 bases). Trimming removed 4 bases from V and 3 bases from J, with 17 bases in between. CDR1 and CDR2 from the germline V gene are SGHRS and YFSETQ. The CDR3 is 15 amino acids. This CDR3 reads CASSKVPDGVYEQYV. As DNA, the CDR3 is TGCGCCAGCAGCAAGGTACCGGACGGGGTCTACGAGCAGTACGTC.